These 17 T cell receptor beta chains originate from one sample sequenced in a study of T cells in Graves' hyperthyroidism and ophthalmopathy. What was amplified from RNA transcripts were TCR beta CDR3 regions. A first-round RT-PCR of the TCR CDR3 used the HTBI primer set. TCRdb fed the multiplex PCR reads into MiXCR, producing one record per CDR3 protein. Of roughly 380,000 distinct CDR3 sequences in the sample, more than 11% were seen once. The sequenced material came from blood. The receptors originated from a woman in her sixties or seventies with Graves' hyperthyroidism.

This clonotype occurred many times. The chain links TRBV11-2 to TRBJ2-3; 9 bases map to TRBD2. The trim removed 5 bases at V and 1 base at J, leaving 4 bases unmatched. CDR1 and CDR2 (germline): SGHAT, FQNNGV. This CDR3 contains 15 residues. CDR3 DNA: TGTGCCAGCAGCGTCATAGCGGGAGGCACAGATACGCAGTATTTT. Residues: CASSVIAGGTDTQYF.

This rearrangement joins TRBV7-3 to TRBJ2-5; weak D call: TRBD1 (6 bases). V lost 0 bases to trimming and J lost 2 bases, with 10 bases between them. This CDR3 is built from 15 residues. The germline V gene has CDR1 SGHTA and CDR2 FQGTGA. CDR3 amino acids: CASSLTATGQETQYF. The CDR3 nucleotides are TGTGCCAGCAGCTTAACCGCCACAGGGCAAGAGACCCAGTACTTC.

Note on this clonotype: At one end, the junction sequence differs from germline, possibly due to a read error. The chain combines TRBV11-1 with TRBJ2-5; D gene uncertain. CDR1 SGHAT and CDR2 FQDESV come from the germline V gene (reference sequence). The CDR3 is 12 amino acids. This CDR3 is CASSLIAETQCF. The CDR3, as DNA: TGTGCCAGCAGCTTAATTGCAGAGACCCAGTGCTTC.

The table lists this clonotype with many counts. The rearrangement joins TRBV28 to TRBJ2-1; 8 bases line up with TRBD1. The ends lost 6 bases at V and 5 bases at J; junction bases unmatched: 9. The CDR3 is made up of 15 amino acids. Germline lookup yields CDR1 MDHEN and CDR2 SYDVKM. The CDR3 DNA follows: TGTGCCAGCAGCCGGGGACAGGAAGGCGACAATGAGCAGTTCTTC. Protein: CASSRGQEGDNEQFF.

This clonotype was counted only a few times. V gene TRBV20-1 combines with J gene TRBJ2-2; 7 bases fit TRBD1. CDR1 DFQATT and CDR2 SNEGSKA come from the germline V gene (reference sequence). The CDR3 contains 16 residues. Trimming cost V 0 bases and J 8 bases; bases outside gene matches: 12. The CDR3 coding sequence is TGCAGTGCTAGAGATCCCAGACAGGGCGAAGGTGGGGAGCTGTTTTTT. It is translated as CSARDPRQGEGGELFF.

The table lists this clonotype with a few counts. This chain connects TRBV7-9 to TRBJ2-7; tentative D call: TRBD1 (6 bases). The CDR3 is 13 residues long. The V end lost 3 bases, the J end lost 6 bases, and 12 bases lay between the germline ends. Germline V CDR1 and CDR2: SEHNR, FQNEAQ (reference sequence). The CDR3 reads CASSFRGSGEQYF. As DNA, the CDR3 is TGTGCCAGCAGCTTCAGGGGATCTGGCGAGCAGTACTTC.

At least ten counts were recorded for this clonotype. The rearrangement joins TRBV29-1 to TRBJ1-2, with D perhaps TRBD1 (5 bases). Germline-derived CDR1 and CDR2 are SQVTM and ANQGSEA. CDR3 length equals 12 residues. Trimming left V 4 bases short and J 7 bases short, with 13 bases between. Here the CDR3 reads CSVVVGAAGYTF. The DNA of the CDR3 is TGCAGCGTTGTAGTTGGGGCAGCTGGCTACACCTTC. The variable domain in full, completed from reference TRBV29-1 and TRBJ1-2, reads SAVISQKPSRDICQRGTSLTIQCQVDSQVTMMFWYRQQPGQSLTLIATANQGSEATYESGFVIDKFPISRPNLTFSTLTVSNMSPEDSSIYLCSVVVGAAGYTFGSGTRLTVV.

The rearrangement joins TRBV7-9 to TRBJ2-7; D is ambiguous. Trimming removed 4 bases at V and 6 bases at J, with 16 bases between. CDR1 SEHNR and CDR2 FQNEAQ come from the germline V gene (reference sequence). The CDR3 covers 14 residues. CDR3 amino acids: CASSSLGQTGEQYF. CDR3 sequence (DNA): TGTGCCAGCAGCTCGTTAGGGCAGACGGGCGAGCAGTACTTC.

The V gene is TRBV15, the J gene TRBJ2-5; no definite D call. The CDR3 loop spans 12 amino acids. V was pared by 0 bases and J by 5 bases, with 4 bases between. The V gene's germline CDR1 is LNHNV and CDR2 YYDKDF (reference sequence). CDR3 sequence reads: CATSRDWETQYF. CDR3 sequence (DNA): TGTGCCACCAGCAGAGATTGGGAGACCCAGTACTTC.

Regarding this clonotype: A read error may explain this, as a much larger clone is one base away. The J gene is TRBJ1-5, the V gene TRBV3-1; D perhaps matches TRBD1 (5 bases). Germline V lookup: CDR1 LGHDT, CDR2 YNNKEL (reference sequence). Trimming took 5 bases from V and 7 from J, leaving 15 bases between them. The CDR3 has 14 amino acids. The CDR3 DNA reads TGTGCCAGCAGCGAAGGGGTCACCAGCCAGCCCCAGCATTTT. It encodes CASSEGVTSQPQHF.

This clonotype was seen repeatedly, ten times or more. The chain is built from TRBV5-4 and TRBJ1-1, with D uncertain. The CDR3 is 12 residues long. Germline CDR1 reads SGHNT; CDR2 reads YYREEE (reference sequence). V lost 0 bases to trimming and J lost 9 bases, with 9 bases between them. The CDR3 region has the DNA TGTGCCAGCAGCTTGGCTTCAGGTCAAGCTTTCTTT. Translating it yields CASSLASGQAFF.

This chain links TRBV6-5 with TRBJ1-3; D perhaps matches TRBD1 (6 bases). The V end was cut by 2 bases, the J end by 8 bases, with 13 bases between. The CDR3 is made up of 14 amino acids. Per germline, CDR1 MNHEY and CDR2 SVGAGI. DNA of the CDR3: TGTGCCAGCAGTTACCGGGACACCTCTGACACCATATATTTT. Protein sequence: CASSYRDTSDTIYF.

There are many counts of this clonotype. This chain joins TRBV5-6 and TRBJ2-1; 10 nucleotides line up with TRBD2. Germline CDR1 SGHDT, CDR2 YYEEEE. The CDR3 is 16 residues long. V trimming: 4 bases; J trimming: 4 bases; junction bases outside the gene matches: 8. In DNA form, the CDR3 reads TGTGCCAGCAGCCCGGCCCCGGGACTAGCGTACAATGAGCAGTTCTTC. Its protein is CASSPAPGLAYNEQFF.

There are a few counts of this clonotype. The chain carries TRBV5-4 and TRBJ2-7; TRBD1 aligns across 11 bases. With 4 bases clipped from V and 4 bases from J, the junction kept 4 bases outside the gene matches. CDR1 is SGHNT and CDR2 is YYREEE in the germline V gene (reference sequence). The CDR3 runs 14 residues. CDR3 loop: CASSGTGGKYEQYF. CDR3 nucleotides: TGTGCCAGCAGCGGGACAGGGGGAAAGTACGAGCAGTACTTC.

V usage is TRBV4-1 and J usage is TRBJ2-4; 8 positions match TRBD2. J gave up 4 bases and V 6 bases, and 11 bases lay outside the gene matches. Germline V gene sequence: CDR1 MGHRA, CDR2 YSYEKL. This CDR3 region has 16 residues. CDR3 sequence (DNA): TGCGCCAGCAGTTATCGCGTACCTAGCGGGAAAAACATTCAGTACTTC. Protein sequence: CASSYRVPSGKNIQYF.

The chain recombines TRBV24-1 with TRBJ2-7; TRBD2 aligns across 8 bases. CDR1 KGHDR and CDR2 SFDVKD come from the germline V gene. This CDR3 has 13 residues. J gave up 3 bases and V 6 bases, and 3 bases lay outside the gene matches. The CDR3 here is CATSPSGSYEQYF. CDR3 sequence (DNA): TGTGCCACCAGTCCGAGCGGGAGCTACGAGCAGTACTTC.

This clonotype was picked up many times. The chain combines TRBV5-1 with TRBJ1-2, with 10 nucleotides matching TRBD1. CDR1 SGHRS and CDR2 YFSETQ come from the germline V gene. Losses at the gene ends were 4 bases for V and 6 bases for J; bases not matched to a gene: 9. The CDR3 totals 15 residues. Written as DNA, the CDR3 is TGCGCCAGCAGCGAGTCCGGGACAGGGGATCATGGCTACACCTTC. Its protein is CASSESGTGDHGYTF.